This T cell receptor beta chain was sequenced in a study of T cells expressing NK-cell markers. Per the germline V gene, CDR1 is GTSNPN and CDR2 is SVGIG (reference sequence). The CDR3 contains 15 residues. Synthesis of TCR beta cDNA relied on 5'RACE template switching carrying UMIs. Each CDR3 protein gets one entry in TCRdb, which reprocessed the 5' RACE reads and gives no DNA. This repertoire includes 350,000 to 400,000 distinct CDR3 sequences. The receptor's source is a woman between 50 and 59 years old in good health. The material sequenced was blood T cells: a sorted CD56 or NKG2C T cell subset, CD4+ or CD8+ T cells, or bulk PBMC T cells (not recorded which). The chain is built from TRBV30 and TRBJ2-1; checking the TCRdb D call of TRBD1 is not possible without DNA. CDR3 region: CAWRGGLGSYNEQFF.